These T cell receptor beta chains were read from a single sample in a study of T cell responses to AZD1222 COVID-19 vaccine. Method: immunoSEQ multiplex PCR; TCRdb's copy keeps in-frame clones and lacks some. Among roughly 120,000 clones listed, about 86% were seen once. The sample here was peripheral blood, taken 28 days after the second AZD1222 dose. All receptors come from an adult who received the AZD1222 COVID-19 vaccine. Each CDR3 is given with its conserved first and last residue. Each record gives: CDR3 protein, V gene, CDR3 length, D gene. The D gene is left open where the match is weak.

CDR3 protein: CASSLEAGRGYGYTF; V gene: TRBV7-2; CDR3 length: 15; D gene: NA
CDR3 protein: CASSEASHNEQFF; V gene: TRBV2; CDR3 length: 13; D gene: NA
CDR3 protein: CASSLVVVPNSPLHF; V gene: TRBV7-2; CDR3 length: 15; D gene: NA
CDR3 protein: CSASTGFMDSPLHF; V gene: TRBV20-1; CDR3 length: 14; D gene: NA
CDR3 protein: CASSHRDSYSNQPQHF; V gene: TRBV3-1/TRBV3-2; CDR3 length: 16; D gene: TRBD1
CDR3 protein: CASSFTGYPGELFF; V gene: TRBV11-2; CDR3 length: 14; D gene: NA
CDR3 protein: CASSQSPGGYYGYTF; V gene: TRBV4-3; CDR3 length: 15; D gene: TRBD1
CDR3 protein: CASRYVGQSLSGNTIYF; V gene: TRBV5-5; CDR3 length: 17; D gene: NA
CDR3 protein: CATSHGRARSYEQYF; V gene: TRBV30; CDR3 length: 15; D gene: NA
CDR3 protein: CASSPGTGTQYF; V gene: TRBV12-3/TRBV12-4; CDR3 length: 12; D gene: NA
CDR3 protein: CASSDHLGTGGYEQFF; V gene: TRBV28; CDR3 length: 16; D gene: TRBD1
CDR3 protein: CATSDPGLAGGPASYNEQFF; V gene: TRBV24-1; CDR3 length: 20; D gene: TRBD2
CDR3 protein: CASSLGGIQETQYF; V gene: TRBV7-9; CDR3 length: 14; D gene: NA
CDR3 protein: CASTGLVWYEQYF; V gene: TRBV6-6; CDR3 length: 13; D gene: TRBD2
CDR3 protein: CASSPQGTNEKLFF; V gene: TRBV18; CDR3 length: 14; D gene: NA
CDR3 protein: CASSPTPTGSYEQYF; V gene: TRBV5-1; CDR3 length: 15; D gene: NA
CDR3 protein: CASSFGGRSSYNEQFF; V gene: TRBV5-1; CDR3 length: 16; D gene: TRBD2
CDR3 protein: CASSLGGGSYNEQFF; V gene: TRBV5-4; CDR3 length: 15; D gene: NA